This T cell receptor beta chain was obtained from a study of response to subunit inactivated influenza vaccine. The CDR3 consists of 20 residues. The trim removed 0 bases at V and 1 base at J, leaving 11 bases unmatched. The germline CDR1 and CDR2 sequences are DFQATT and SNEGSKA (reference sequence). TCRdb processed the RT-PCR reads anew with MiXCR; each CDR3 protein has one entry. The table has over 150,000 distinct CDR3 sequences, 13% to 15% seen once; the top ten hold under 30%. Study results and limitations: Researchers suggested that each seasonal influenza vaccination recruits few new T cells.

Comment on this clonotype: Its matching antigen is unknown.

V gene TRBV20-1 combines with J gene TRBJ2-4; 14 nucleotides align to TRBD2. The sequencing used CD8+ T cells sorted from PBMCs, collected roughly 5 days after vaccination. The TCR sequence derives from a man between 50 and 59 years old who received an inactivated influenza vaccine. CDR3 DNA: TGCAGTGCTAGAGATCCCGGGACTAGCGGGAGTGGAATGGCCAAAAACATTCAGTACTTC. It specifies CSARDPGTSGSGMAKNIQYF.